One sample yielded the 28 T cell receptor beta chains listed below, sequenced in a study of T cell repertoires in cytomegalovirus infection. Each CDR3 protein gets one entry after TCRdb re-called the reads with MiXCR. The sample includes 740,000 or so distinct CDR3 sequences, 35% of them seen just once. Sequenced sample: PBMCs. The source is a human donor in good health (CMV status not recorded). Some clones in this sample may be carry-over from other donors' samples.

The rearrangement joins TRBV6-5 to TRBJ2-7; no clear D. CDR1 MNHEY and CDR2 SVGAGI come from the germline V gene. The CDR3 spans 13 residues. The V gene lost 10 bases and the J gene lost 0 bases, with 13 bases spanning the gap. The DNA for the CDR3 is TGTGCCACCATAGGGTCATCCTCCTACGAGCAGTACTTC. It codes for CATIGSSSYEQYF.

The rearrangement uses TRBV5-1 and TRBJ2-2; D gene unclear. Germline V gene data show CDR1 as SGHRS and CDR2 as YFSETQ. Trimming took 6 bases from V and 3 from J, leaving 6 bases between them. This CDR3 has 12 residues. CDR3 residues: CASMPDTGELFF. The CDR3 coding sequence is TGCGCCAGCATGCCAGACACCGGGGAGCTGTTTTTT.

CDR3 sequence (DNA): TGTGCCAGCAGCCAAGATTTTATCGGGGGAAGGGGCAATCAGCCCCAGCATTTT. This translates into CASSQDFIGGRGNQPQHF. The chain combines TRBV3-1 with TRBJ1-5, with D possibly matching TRBD1 (5 bases). Germline CDR1 and CDR2: LGHDT and YNNKEL (reference sequence). V dropped 0 bases and J dropped 2 bases, with 17 bases sitting between them. The CDR3 is made up of 18 amino acids. Drawing the rest from reference TRBV3-1 and TRBJ1-5, the complete variable domain is DTAVSQTPKYLVTQMGNDKSIKCEQNLGHDTMYWYKQDSKKFLKIMFSYNNKELIINETVPNRFSPKSPDKAHLNLHINSLELGDSAVYFCASSQDFIGGRGNQPQHFGDGTRLSIL.

This clonotype was seen at least ten times. The chain is built from TRBV7-2 and TRBJ1-1; 7 nucleotides agree with TRBD1. Per the germline V gene, CDR1 is SGHTA and CDR2 is FQGNSA. The CDR3 extends over 17 amino acids. Losses at the gene ends were 5 bases for V and 2 bases for J; bases not matched to a gene: 14. CDR3 sequence: CASSLPYRQGSNTEAFF. The DNA for the CDR3 is TGTGCCAGCAGCCTTCCGTACCGACAGGGATCCAACACTGAAGCTTTCTTT.

The chain couples TRBV25-1 to TRBJ2-7; D gene ambiguous. Germline-derived CDR1 and CDR2 are MGHDK and SYGVNS. The CDR3 consists of 13 residues. The V and J ends lost 4 bases and 6 bases respectively, with 13 bases between them. The CDR3 DNA reads as TGTGCCAGCAGTGTACTATCCTTCCTCGAGCAGTACTTC. Translation: CASSVLSFLEQYF.

The V call is TRBV5-4, the J call TRBJ1-2; D is unclear. The V end was cut by 3 bases, the J end by 0 bases, with 12 bases between. CDR3 length equals 15 residues. Germline CDR1 reads SGHNT; CDR2 reads YYREEE (reference sequence). The CDR3 nucleotides read TGTGCCAGCAGCTCACCTGACGAGGCTAACTATGGCTACACCTTC. It codes for CASSSPDEANYGYTF.

V and J are TRBV20-1 and TRBJ2-1, with D perhaps given as TRBD1 or TRBD2 (7 bases each). V gave up 6 bases and J gave up 4 bases, with 19 bases separating them. Germline assignment: CDR1 DFQATT and CDR2 SNEGSKA (reference sequence). The CDR3 is made up of 15 amino acids. The CDR3 region is CSASGGAPPYNEQFF. The CDR3 DNA sequence: TGCAGTGCCTCAGGGGGGGCTCCCCCATACAATGAGCAGTTCTTC.

The chain is built from TRBV12-3 or TRBV12-4 and TRBJ1-2; 8 bases map to TRBD1. V was clipped by 5 bases and J by 8 bases; unmatched bases: 7. The CDR3 contains 13 residues. The CDR3 DNA sequence: TGTGCCAGCAGTGGACAGGGCAAAGGAGGCTACACCTTC. Amino acids: CASSGQGKGGYTF.

On this clonotype itself: The CDR3 does not end in the conserved phenylalanine or tryptophan, so this is likely a read error. This rearrangement joins TRBV6-6 to TRBJ1-2, with D unclear. The CDR3 totals 14 residues. Trimming removed 5 bases at V and 4 bases at J, with 14 bases between. The V gene's germline CDR1 is MNHNY and CDR2 SVGAGI (reference sequence). The CDR3 nucleotides are TGTGCCAGCAGTGAGGGTTGGGCAGTCTATGGCTACACCTAC. It codes for CASSEGWAVYGYTY.

This clonotype turned up a few times. The rearrangement joins TRBV12-3 or TRBV12-4 to TRBJ2-3, with 7 bases lining up with TRBD2. The CDR3 extends over 16 amino acids. V trimming: 5 bases; J trimming: 2 bases; junction bases outside the gene matches: 10. The CDR3 region is CASSPLAGALTDTQYF. In DNA, the CDR3 is TGTGCCAGCAGTCCCTTAGCGGGTGCCCTCACAGATACGCAGTATTTT.

The chain recombines TRBV20-1 with TRBJ2-5; 12 nucleotides agree with TRBD2. Per the germline V gene, CDR1 is DFQATT and CDR2 is SNEGSKA (reference sequence). Unmatched junction bases numbered 10, after V lost 6 bases and J lost 5 bases. This CDR3 is built from 15 residues. This CDR3 is CSATSSGGAWETQYF. The CDR3 nucleotides read TGCAGTGCAACTTCTAGCGGGGGGGCGTGGGAGACCCAGTACTTC.

The table lists this clonotype with a count of one. CDR3: CASRGDRGENTEAFF. In DNA, the CDR3 is TGTGCCAGCAGGGGGGATCGAGGGGAGAACACTGAAGCTTTCTTT. The V call is TRBV6-1, the J call TRBJ1-1; maybe TRBD1 (5 bases). The V gene's germline CDR1 is MNHNS and CDR2 SASEGT. The CDR3 consists of 15 residues. V dropped 6 bases and J dropped 1 base, with 15 bases sitting between them.

This clonotype was seen at least ten times. The rearrangement uses TRBV7-2 and TRBJ2-1; 8 positions agree with TRBD1. V lost 2 bases to trimming and J lost 6 bases; unmatched junction nucleotides: 6. CDR1 SGHTA and CDR2 FQGNSA come from the germline V gene. The CDR3 loop spans 15 amino acids. CDR3 DNA sequence: TGTGCCAGCAGCTTATTCCAGGGGGCGCCCAATGAGCAGTTCTTC. Its translation: CASSLFQGAPNEQFF.

In its sample, this clonotype was seen many times. The chain recombines TRBV7-2 with TRBJ1-2; D uncertain. The germline V and J ends were trimmed by 4 bases and 3 bases, with 15 bases remaining between them. CDR1 SGHTA and CDR2 FQGNSA come from the germline V gene. The CDR3 loop spans 15 amino acids. The CDR3 loop is CASSYAGYSDYGYTF. CDR3 DNA: TGTGCCAGCAGCTATGCTGGGTATAGCGACTATGGCTACACCTTC.

As concerns this clonotype: The conserved phenylalanine or tryptophan normally closing the CDR3 is absent here, so this likely arose from a read error. This chain uses TRBV20-1 with TRBJ2-1; D gene uncertain. Germline CDR1 reads DFQATT; CDR2 reads SNEGSKA (reference sequence). V was trimmed by 2 bases and J by 2 bases, leaving 10 bases between them. The CDR3 contains 14 residues. CDR3 sequence: CSARYRSPYNEQFL. DNA for the CDR3: TGCAGTGCTAGATATCGGAGTCCCTACAATGAGCAGTTCTTA.

V usage is TRBV5-1 and J usage is TRBJ1-2; D is uncertain. V shed 6 bases and J shed 2 bases, with 14 bases lying between them. Germline CDR1 SGHRS, CDR2 YFSETQ. The CDR3 loop spans 14 amino acids. CDR3 DNA sequence: TGCGCCAGCATCCCCATGGGCAGAAACTATGGCTACACCTTC. Amino acids: CASIPMGRNYGYTF.

This clonotype was seen a handful of times. The chain has TRBV7-9 and TRBJ2-5, with 9 bases lining up with TRBD2. J lost 5 bases, V lost 3 bases, and 7 bases had no gene match. The CDR3 loop spans 15 amino acids. Germline V lookup: CDR1 SEHNR, CDR2 FQNEAQ (reference sequence). This CDR3 is CASSLGSGGQETQYF. The CDR3 DNA reads TGTGCCAGCAGCTTGGGTAGCGGGGGCCAGGAGACCCAGTACTTC.

This clonotype occurred a few times. The chain couples TRBV28 to TRBJ1-1; 7 positions match TRBD1. CDR1 MDHEN and CDR2 SYDVKM come from the germline V gene. Losses at the gene ends were 3 bases for V and 10 bases for J; bases not matched to a gene: 8. The CDR3 is made up of 13 amino acids. The CDR3 nucleotides read TGTGCCAGCAGTTTCGCAGGGGGGGCTGTAGCTTTCTTT. This translates into CASSFAGGAVAFF.

The rearrangement joins TRBV19 to TRBJ2-2; 7 nucleotides agree with TRBD2. V was clipped by 8 bases and J by 14 bases; unmatched bases: 17. This CDR3 spans 14 amino acids. The germline V gene encodes CDR1 LNHDA and CDR2 SQIVND (reference sequence). The CDR3 DNA is TGTGCCAGTTGTAGCGGGTGGAACACCGGGTATCTGTTTTTT. Translated, it gives CASCSGWNTGYLFF.

This clonotype has at least ten counts. V usage is TRBV7-9 and J usage is TRBJ2-7; 12 nucleotides agree with TRBD2. Per the germline V gene, CDR1 is SEHNR and CDR2 is FQNEAQ (reference sequence). This CDR3 region has 21 residues. The junction had 19 bases not matched to a gene; V was cut back by 4 bases and J by 0 bases. The DNA of the CDR3 is TGTGCCAGCAGCTCCTCCGACCCGAGGATCCAGACTAGCGGGAGCTCCTACGAGCAGTACTTC. Translation gives CASSSSDPRIQTSGSSYEQYF.

Only a few counts were recorded for this clonotype. The genes are TRBV6-6 and TRBJ2-7; D possibly matches TRBD1 or TRBD2 (5 bases each). The CDR3 is 12 residues long. CDR1 is MNHNY and CDR2 is SVGAGI in the germline V gene (reference sequence). Trimming took 6 bases from V and 6 from J, leaving 12 bases between them. For the CDR3, the DNA is TGTGCCAGCAGCTGGGACGTCCTCGAGCAGTACTTC. Translating gives CASSWDVLEQYF.

The rearrangement joins TRBV20-1 to TRBJ1-2, with D uncertain. Germline V gene lookup returns CDR1 DFQATT and CDR2 SNEGSKA (reference sequence). The CDR3 has 12 amino acids. Between the trimmed V and J ends, which lost 4 bases and 7 bases, there was a span of 13 bases. Here the CDR3 reads CSANRGSAGYTF. In DNA form, the CDR3 reads TGCAGTGCTAACAGAGGCAGTGCTGGCTACACCTTC.

The chain has TRBV4-2 and TRBJ2-7; 8 positions match TRBD2. Germline CDR1 and CDR2: LGHNA and YNFKEQ. V shed 5 bases, J shed 2 bases, and the junction held 8 bases outside the gene matches. This CDR3 spans 15 amino acids. This CDR3 is CASSESTSVAYEQYF. The DNA for the CDR3 is TGTGCCAGCAGCGAATCGACTAGCGTAGCCTACGAGCAGTACTTC.

This clonotype was observed a handful of times. The chain recombines TRBV7-9 with TRBJ2-1, with 9 bases identical to TRBD2. Trimming took 6 bases from V and 0 from J; bases not matched to a gene: 9. Germline V lookup: CDR1 SEHNR, CDR2 FQNEAQ (reference sequence). The CDR3 is 17 residues long. The CDR3 protein is CASRPTRGGASYNEQFF. CDR3 in DNA: TGTGCCAGCAGACCTACTCGCGGGGGGGCCTCCTACAATGAGCAGTTCTTC.

Points on this clonotype: Germline is not matched at one junction end, which may reflect a read error. The V gene is TRBV28, the J gene TRBJ2-7; maybe TRBD2 (7 bases). Germline values: CDR1 MDHEN, CDR2 SYDVKM. CDR3 length equals 15 residues. DNA for the CDR3: TGTTCCAGCAGTTTAGGGGGGGCCCCCTCCTACGAGCAGTACTTC. Translation: CSSSLGGAPSYEQYF.

This clonotype turned up a few times. The chain is built from TRBV29-1 and TRBJ1-2; 7 positions agree with TRBD1. The CDR3 contains 15 residues. The ends lost 6 bases at V and 0 bases at J; junction bases unmatched: 10. In germline, CDR1 is SQVTM, CDR2 ANQGSEA. The CDR3 loop reads CSVGPGTAANYGYTF. In DNA form, the CDR3 reads TGCAGCGTGGGCCCTGGGACAGCCGCTAACTATGGCTACACCTTC.

On this clonotype itself: A much larger clone is a single base away; this may be a read error. The gene calls are TRBV2 and TRBJ1-1, with 7 bases matching TRBD1. The V gene's germline CDR1 is SNHLY and CDR2 FYNNEI. The CDR3 spans 12 residues. Trimming at V came to 5 bases and at J to 6 bases, leaving 3 bases not matched to a gene. The CDR3: CASSTGAPEAFF. CDR3 coding DNA: TGTGCCAGCAGTACAGGGGCCCCTGAAGCTTTCTTT.

This rearrangement joins TRBV2 to TRBJ1-2, with no clear D. The V end lost 3 bases, the J end lost 8 bases, and 4 bases lay between the germline ends. Germline lookup yields CDR1 SNHLY and CDR2 FYNNEI. The length of the CDR3 is 10 residues. CDR3 sequence (DNA): TGTGCCAGCAGTGACAGGGGCTACACCTTC. Translating gives CASSDRGYTF.